This TCR beta chain was found in a study of T cell responses to AZD1222 COVID-19 vaccine (dated by TCRdb to about 2021). Background on the whole study: AZD1222 recipients with second doses at about 4 weeks or about 12 weeks were pooled, because spike-specific TCR depth and breadth did not differ between schedules. TCR sequencing was performed for about 250 trial participants, of whom 200 to 220 were given two doses of AZD1222 and 26 were given two doses of MenACWY control vaccine. Trial participants were enrolled by age into 18-55, 56-69 and 70-plus year subgroups, with approximately 160, 26 and 62 TCR-sequenced participants respectively. Overall results and qualifications from the work: Because no day 14 peak-response samples were available, the repertoires could be characterized only after the peak T cell response. Reportedly, close to half of the unique spike-specific TCRs recognized epitopes lying outside the regions that are mutated in the B.1.351 and B.1.1.7 variants. In the small 56-69-year group, the increase in depth fell short of significance, most likely because of low power. Conclusions about previously exposed vaccinees were limited because only a handful of AZD1222 recipients were SARS-CoV-2 seropositive at baseline. Participants were mostly white British and included more females than males, and it was suggested by the authors that clonal diversity may have been underestimated. The vaccine-associated CD4 TCRs covered the entire spike protein, and the dominant responses fell in regions 160-218 and 743-854. After two AZD1222 doses, spike-specific TCR breadth and depth were significantly higher than at day 0 and than in MenACWY recipients.

The time point tag for this specimen amounts to: baseline before first vaccination. Vaccinee samples were obtained from the UK trials COV001 and COV002, which included a single-blind randomized controlled phase 2/3 trial of AZD1222 (ChAdOx1 nCoV-19) in healthy adults. For TCRbeta chain sequencing, PBMC samples were collected from trial participants at day 0 and at day 28 after the second dose. The CDR3 runs 14 amino acids, cysteine and phenylalanine included. The sequence is cut down to CDR3 DNA, 42 bases in frame from base 1. The V and J ends are trimmed by 0 bases and 11 bases, leaving 12 bases between them. From a lookup of the germline V gene, CDR1 and CDR2 are SGHDT and YYEEEE. As for this clone: It has no known antigen specificity. Base qualities are not recorded, but no much larger clone differs from it by a single base.

The CDR3 regions of human TCRbeta chains were analyzed by immunosequencing. The source study handled its data this way. Repertoire TCRs were matched against a reference library of SARS-CoV-2-specific TCRs generated with the MIRA antigen-specificity platform. Breadth was defined as the fraction of unique TCRs that were SARS-CoV-2-associated, and depth was defined as the fraction of total T cells that were SARS-CoV-2-associated. Using the MIRA data, each spike-specific TCR was assigned both to the spike region to which the TCR was reactive and to a CD4 or CD8 class. Log10-transformed breadth and depth values were compared by one-way ANOVA with Sidak's multiple comparisons tests. TCRdb obtained this table from immuneACCESS and retained in-frame rearrangements with V and J assigned. These tables miss some clones; where compared with another copy, unresolved V genes account for less than half of the shortfall, and the remainder is unexplained. V, J and clone size derive from that table, while D and trimming were established from the DNA sequence. Across this sample there are 90,000 to 110,000 clones, with approximately 87% seen only once. Of the sample, about 2.7% falls within the top ten clones.

Here the chain combines TRBV5-6 and TRBJ1-6; TRBD1 could be the D gene, as 6 bases match. Here the sequenced sample was peripheral blood, taken on day 0 of AZD1222 vaccination. The source of this sequence is an adult in good health. Here the CDR3 is given as CASSLGGGATPLHF. Here is the DNA: TGTGCCAGCAGCTTGGGTGGGGGCGCGACACCCCTCCACTTT.